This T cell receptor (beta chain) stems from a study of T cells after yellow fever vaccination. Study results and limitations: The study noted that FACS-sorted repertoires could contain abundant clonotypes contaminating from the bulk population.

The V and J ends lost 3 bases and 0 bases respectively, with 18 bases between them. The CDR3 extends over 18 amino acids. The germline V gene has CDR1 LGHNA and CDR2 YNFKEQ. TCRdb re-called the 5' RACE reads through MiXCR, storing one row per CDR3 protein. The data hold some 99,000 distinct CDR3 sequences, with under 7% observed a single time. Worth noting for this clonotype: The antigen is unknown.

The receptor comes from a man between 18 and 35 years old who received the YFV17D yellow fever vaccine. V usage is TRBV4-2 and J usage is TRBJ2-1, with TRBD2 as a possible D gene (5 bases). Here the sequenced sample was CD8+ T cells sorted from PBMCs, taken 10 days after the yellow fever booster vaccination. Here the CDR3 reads CASSQEDSRYSSYNEQFF. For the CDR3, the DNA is TGTGCCAGCAGCCAGGAGGACTCTAGGTACAGCTCCTACAATGAGCAGTTCTTC.